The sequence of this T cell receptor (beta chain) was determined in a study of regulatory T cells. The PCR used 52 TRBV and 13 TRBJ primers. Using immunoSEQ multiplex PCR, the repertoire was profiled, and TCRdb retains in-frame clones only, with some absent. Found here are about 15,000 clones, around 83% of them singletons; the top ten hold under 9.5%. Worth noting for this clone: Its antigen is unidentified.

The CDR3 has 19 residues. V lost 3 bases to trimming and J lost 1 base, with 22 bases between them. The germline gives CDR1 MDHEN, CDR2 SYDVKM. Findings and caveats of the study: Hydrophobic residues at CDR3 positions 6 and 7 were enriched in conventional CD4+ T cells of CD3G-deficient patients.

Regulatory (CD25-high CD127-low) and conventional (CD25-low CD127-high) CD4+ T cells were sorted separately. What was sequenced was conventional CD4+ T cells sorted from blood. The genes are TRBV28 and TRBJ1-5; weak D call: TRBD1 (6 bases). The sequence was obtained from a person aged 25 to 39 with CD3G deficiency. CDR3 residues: CASSFRSRGGSGSNQPQHF. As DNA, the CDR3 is TGTGCCAGCAGTTTTCGTTCTAGGGGGGGTTCCGGGAGCAATCAGCCCCAGCATTTT.